One sample yielded the 9 T cell receptor beta chains listed below, sequenced in a study of regulatory T cells in long-lasting Graves disease. The time point here: persistent/refractory GD, antithyroid drugs over 5 years with positive TRAb. Scientists built the TCR library using RNA that was extracted from PBMCs. CDR3 regions were amplified by Arm-PCR using iRepertoire HTBI primers to build TCR beta libraries. TCRdb re-called the multiplex PCR reads through MiXCR, storing one row per CDR3 protein. The sample has some 370,000 distinct CDR3 sequences; 20% to 25% are singletons. The sequencing here drew on peripheral blood mononuclear cells (PBMCs), taken when the disease was refractory, from a patient treated with antithyroid drugs. These receptors were taken from a middle-aged woman with Graves disease.

The chain combines TRBV20-1 with TRBJ1-5; weak D call: TRBD1 (5 bases). CDR1 is DFQATT, CDR2 SNEGSKA, per germline (reference sequence). V lost 8 bases and J lost 1, with 12 bases in between. The length of the CDR3 is 13 residues. Here the CDR3 reads CSPGGDSNQPQHF. The CDR3 DNA sequence: TGCAGTCCCGGGGGGGACAGCAATCAGCCCCAGCATTTT.

The chain employs TRBV14 and TRBJ2-2; TRBD1 agrees at 8 bases. CDR1 SGHDN and CDR2 FVKESK come from the germline V gene. The CDR3 length is 15 residues. With V trimmed by 3 bases and J by 3 bases, 3 bases remained unmatched. CDR3 nucleotides: TGTGCCAGCAGCCAGCGACAGGGGCACACCGGGGAGCTGTTTTTT. Encoded protein: CASSQRQGHTGELFF.

There are many counts of this clonotype. The J gene is TRBJ2-7, the V gene TRBV7-9; a weak D match, TRBD2 (5 bases). Trimming stripped 5 bases from V and 0 bases from J, with 11 bases between. Germline values: CDR1 SEHNR, CDR2 FQNEAQ (reference sequence). The CDR3 runs to 14 residues. The CDR3 DNA reads TGTGCCAGCAGCCCTGGACTCGGCTCCTACGAGCAGTACTTC. As protein: CASSPGLGSYEQYF.

The sample holds a few counts of this clonotype. V gene TRBV6-9 combines with J gene TRBJ2-5, with D maybe TRBD2 (7 bases). From germline, CDR1 is MNHGY and CDR2 SVAAGI. The CDR3 is 17 amino acids. Trimming cost V 3 bases and J 5 bases, with 22 bases left between them. The CDR3 region is CASSYVGAGRGSETQYF. CDR3 in DNA: TGTGCCAGCAGTTACGTGGGGGCAGGGAGGGGTTCGGAGACCCAGTACTTC.

This clonotype showed up just a few times. The chain couples TRBV20-1 to TRBJ2-1, with TRBD1 identical over 8 bases. This CDR3 is built from 13 residues. V shed 3 bases, J shed 9 bases, and the junction held 7 bases outside the gene matches. The germline V gene has CDR1 DFQATT and CDR2 SNEGSKA (reference sequence). The CDR3 DNA sequence: TGCAGTGCTAGGCTCCAGGGGGCTCCTGAGCAGTTCTTC. This codes for CSARLQGAPEQFF.

This clonotype was seen only a few times. The chain combines TRBV5-1 with TRBJ2-2; unclear D gene. The CDR3 runs to 16 residues. The V end was cut by 0 bases, the J end by 2 bases, with 11 bases between. Germline CDR1 SGHRS, CDR2 YFSETQ. The DNA for the CDR3 is TGCGCCAGCAGCTTGGAGCCCCTCGGAAACACCGGGGAGCTGTTTTTT. Its translation is CASSLEPLGNTGELFF.

Turning to this clonotype: A much larger clone sits a single nucleotide away, making a read error possible. In this CDR3 the conserved last residue, phenylalanine or tryptophan, is missing, so a read error is likely. The chain links TRBV6-1 to TRBJ1-1, with unresolved D. The germline CDR1 and CDR2 sequences are MNHNS and SASEGT. V lost 5 bases and J lost 6, with 19 bases in between. The length of the CDR3 is 15 residues. The CDR3 DNA follows: TGTGCCAGCAGTCCTACTGACTTTATAGTTTCTGAAGCTTTCTCT. Protein sequence: CASSPTDFIVSEAFS.

The sample holds a few counts of this clonotype. One end of the junction is discordant with germline, which a read error may explain. V and J are TRBV29-1 and TRBJ2-2, with TRBD2 as a possible D gene (6 bases). Germline assignment: CDR1 SQVTM and CDR2 ANQGSEA. The CDR3 runs 15 residues. The CDR3 loop is CSVEDSSANTEELFF. For the CDR3, the DNA is TGCAGCGTTGAAGATTCTAGCGCGAACACCGAGGAGCTGTTTTTT.

V usage is TRBV5-1 and J usage is TRBJ1-6; unclear D gene. Germline V CDR1 and CDR2: SGHRS, YFSETQ. V was cut by 2 bases and J by 8 bases, with 11 bases left in between. There are 14 residues in the CDR3. CDR3: CASSFTEVDSPLHF. The CDR3 region has the DNA TGCGCCAGCAGCTTTACTGAGGTGGATTCACCCCTCCACTTT.